The 8 T cell receptor beta chains below were found in one sample sequenced in a study of cytomegalovirus exposure and HLA in healthy donors. It was with 60 Vbeta and 13 Jbeta primers that the PCR ran. TCRdb's table, derived via immunoSEQ multiplex PCR, lists solely in-frame clones and lacks some. The sample includes about 140,000 clones, 70% to 80% of them seen just once. Sequencing input: PBMCs. The receptor set was obtained from a woman between 40 and 50 years old in good health and CMV-seronegative.

The gene calls are TRBV28 and TRBJ2-1; TRBD2 aligns across 9 bases. The V segment lost 5 bases and the J segment 2 bases; nucleotides outside the gene matches: 1. Germline CDR1 MDHEN, CDR2 SYDVKM. The CDR3 runs to 14 residues. The CDR3 DNA reads TGTGCCAGCAGTCAGCGGGAGGCCTACAATGAGCAGTTCTTC. Residues: CASSQREAYNEQFF.

This clone has only one observation. The genes are TRBV9 and TRBJ1-3, with a tentative D call TRBD1 (6 bases). Per the germline V gene, CDR1 is SGDLS and CDR2 is YYNGEE. V lost 3 bases, J lost 0 bases, and 10 bases lay in between. The CDR3 contains 15 residues. The CDR3 protein is CASSGQVTSGNTIYF. CDR3 sequence (DNA): TGTGCCAGCAGCGGACAGGTGACCTCTGGAAACACCATATATTTT. The variable domain in full, with the rest retrieved from reference TRBV9 and TRBJ1-3, is DSGVTQTPKHLITATGQRVTLRCSPRSGDLSVYWYQQSLDQGLQFLIQYYNGEERAKGNILERFSAQQFPDLHSELNLSSLELGDSALYFCASSGQVTSGNTIYFGEGSWLTVV.

The V call is TRBV30, the J call TRBJ1-4, with D unresolved. The length of the CDR3 is 12 residues. The germline CDR1 and CDR2 sequences are GTSNPN and SVGIG (reference sequence). With 3 bases removed from V and 8 bases from J, the gap between germline ends came to 10 bases. This chain's CDR3 is CAWRVGVEKLFF. The CDR3, as DNA: TGTGCCTGGAGAGTAGGAGTCGAAAAACTGTTTTTT.

The count of this clone is one. DNA of the CDR3: TGTGCCAGCAGTGAGTCTAGCACTTCGAATGAGCAGTTCTTC. Residues: CASSESSTSNEQFF. V is TRBV2 and J is TRBJ2-1; the D gene is possibly TRBD2 (5 bases). Trimming removed 3 bases at V and 7 bases at J, with 13 bases between. Germline CDR1 SNHLY, CDR2 FYNNEI. This CDR3 contains 14 residues.

The V and J genes are TRBV5-1 and TRBJ2-3, with 13 bases aligning to TRBD2. Germline CDR1 reads SGHRS; CDR2 reads YFSETQ. The CDR3 contains 16 residues. The trim removed 3 bases at V and 4 bases at J, leaving 5 bases unmatched. This chain's CDR3 is CASSSGTSGAADTQYF. In DNA, the CDR3 is TGCGCCAGCAGCTCCGGGACTAGCGGGGCGGCAGATACGCAGTATTTT.

The gene calls are TRBV7-3 and TRBJ1-3; D is unclear. Deletions cut 1 base from V and 3 bases from J, with 10 bases between. The CDR3 loop spans 15 amino acids. Germline V lookup: CDR1 SGHTA, CDR2 FQGTGA. CDR3 nucleotide sequence: TGTGCCAGCAGCTTAATGGCGGGGATTGGAAACACCATATATTTT. This encodes CASSLMAGIGNTIYF.

V gene TRBV9 combines with J gene TRBJ2-5; TRBD1 matches at 9 bases. Germline V gene lookup returns CDR1 SGDLS and CDR2 YYNGEE. The CDR3 has 15 amino acids. Trimming cost V 4 bases and J 2 bases; bases outside gene matches: 6. CDR3 sequence (DNA): TGTGCCAGCAGCACAGGACAGGGGTGGCAAGAGACCCAGTACTTC. Protein product: CASSTGQGWQETQYF.

The CDR3 bases are TGCGCCAGCAGCTTGCAACTAGCGGGGGAGACCCAGTACTTC. It yields the protein CASSLQLAGETQYF. This rearrangement joins TRBV5-1 to TRBJ2-5; 10 bases are a match to TRBD2. Unmatched junction bases numbered 2, after V lost 1 base and J lost 5 bases. The CDR3 has 14 residues. Germline V gene sequence: CDR1 SGHRS, CDR2 YFSETQ.